The clone carrying this TCR beta chain counts as large. Its target is not known. The data were obtained in a study of T-cell memory formation after mild COVID-19. Overall study: TCR clusters largely stayed donor specific. Study outcomes and limitations: Pre-infection memory showed some responding clones, and this suggested that cross-reactive memory joined. There was no confirmation that second-wave clones peaking on day 37 were SARS-CoV-2 specific.

CDR1 LNHNV and CDR2 YYDKDF come from the germline V gene (reference sequence). The V segment lost 0 bases and the J segment 5 bases; nucleotides outside the gene matches: 14. The CDR3 sequence is 20 residues long. TCRdb re-derived calls from the 5' RACE reads in MiXCR, one entry per CDR3 protein. The sample holds under 150,000 distinct CDR3 sequences, about 24% seen once. Sequenced input: PBMCs or a T cell subset sorted from them (not recorded which). The receptor comes from a young man who had mild COVID-19 (a few samples of this study predate the infection). Cell type and time point are not known. This chain joins TRBV15 and TRBJ2-2, with 11 positions matching TRBD2. The CDR3 DNA reads TGTGCCACCAGCAGAGATGTAGAGGTGTTGGCTAGCGGGGGGACCGGGGAGCTGTTTTTT. It yields the protein CATSRDVEVLASGGTGELFF.